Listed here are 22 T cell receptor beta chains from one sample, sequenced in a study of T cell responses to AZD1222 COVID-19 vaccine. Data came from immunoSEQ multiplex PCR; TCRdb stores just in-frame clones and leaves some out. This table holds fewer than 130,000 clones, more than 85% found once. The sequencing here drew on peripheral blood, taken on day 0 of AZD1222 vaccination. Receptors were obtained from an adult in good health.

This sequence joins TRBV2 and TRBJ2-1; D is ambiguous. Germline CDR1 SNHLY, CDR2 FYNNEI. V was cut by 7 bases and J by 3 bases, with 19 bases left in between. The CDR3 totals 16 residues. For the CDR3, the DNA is TGTGCCAGCATTGTCCTTGCGACAAGAAGCTACAATGAGCAGTTCTTC. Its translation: CASIVLATRSYNEQFF.

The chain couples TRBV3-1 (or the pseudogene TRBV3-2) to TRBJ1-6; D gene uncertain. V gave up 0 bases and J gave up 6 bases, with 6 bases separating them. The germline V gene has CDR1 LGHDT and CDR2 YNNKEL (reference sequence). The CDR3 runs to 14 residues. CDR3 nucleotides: TGTGCCAGCAGCCAAGAAAGGCGTAATTCACCCCTCCACTTT. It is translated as CASSQERRNSPLHF.

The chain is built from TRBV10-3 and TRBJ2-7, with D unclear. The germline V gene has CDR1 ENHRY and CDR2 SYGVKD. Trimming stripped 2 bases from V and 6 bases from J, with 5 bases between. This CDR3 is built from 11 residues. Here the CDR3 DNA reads TGTGCCATCAGTGAGAACGTCGAGCAGTACTTC. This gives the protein CAISENVEQYF.

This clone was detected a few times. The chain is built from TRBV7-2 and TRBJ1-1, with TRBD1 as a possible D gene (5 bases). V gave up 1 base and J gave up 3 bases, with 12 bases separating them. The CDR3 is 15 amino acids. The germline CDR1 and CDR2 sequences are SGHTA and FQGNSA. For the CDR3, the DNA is TGTGCCAGCAGCTTAGAGTCAGGGTCAGACACTGAAGCTTTCTTT. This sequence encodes CASSLESGSDTEAFF.

The CDR3 DNA reads as TGTGCCAGCAGCGCGAGTGATACGCAGTATTTT. Its translation: CASSASDTQYF. The J gene is TRBJ2-3, the V gene TRBV9; D remains ambiguous. Germline lookup yields CDR1 SGDLS and CDR2 YYNGEE. This CDR3 has 11 residues. The V end was cut by 3 bases, the J end by 6 bases, with 5 bases between.

DNA for the CDR3: TGTGCCAGCAGCGTAGGACAGAACCCAGATACGCAGTATTTT. Its protein product is CASSVGQNPDTQYF. This chain uses TRBV9 with TRBJ2-3; maybe TRBD1 (5 bases). Per the germline V gene, CDR1 is SGDLS and CDR2 is YYNGEE. Trimming stripped 0 bases from V and 4 bases from J, with 9 bases between. CDR3 size: 14 residues.

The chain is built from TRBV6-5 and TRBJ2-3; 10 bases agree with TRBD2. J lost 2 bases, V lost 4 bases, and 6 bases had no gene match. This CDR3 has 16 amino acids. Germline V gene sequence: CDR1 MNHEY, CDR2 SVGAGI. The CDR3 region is CASSSIAGGDTDTQYF. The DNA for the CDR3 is TGTGCCAGCAGTTCCATAGCGGGAGGCGACACAGATACGCAGTATTTT.

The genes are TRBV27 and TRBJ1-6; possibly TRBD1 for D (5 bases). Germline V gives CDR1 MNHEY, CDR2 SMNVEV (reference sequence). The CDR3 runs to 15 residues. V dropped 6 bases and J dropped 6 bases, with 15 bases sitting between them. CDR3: CASRFTGTPNSPLHF. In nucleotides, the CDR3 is TGTGCCAGCAGGTTCACCGGGACTCCTAATTCACCCCTCCACTTT.

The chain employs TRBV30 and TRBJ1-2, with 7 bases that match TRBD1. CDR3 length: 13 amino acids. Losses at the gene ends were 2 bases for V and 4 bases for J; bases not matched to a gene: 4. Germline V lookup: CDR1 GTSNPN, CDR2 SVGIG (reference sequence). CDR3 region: CAWSRTGPYGYTF. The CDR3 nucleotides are TGTGCCTGGAGTCGGACAGGCCCCTATGGCTACACCTTC.

The CDR3 is CASSQEYGYTF. CDR3 nucleotides: TGTGCCAGCAGCCAAGAGTATGGCTACACCTTC. V is TRBV3-1 (or the pseudogene TRBV3-2) and J is TRBJ1-2; D gene ambiguous. Germline-derived CDR1 and CDR2 are LGHDT and YNNKEL (reference sequence). This CDR3 has 11 amino acids. V shed 0 bases and J shed 5 bases, with 1 base lying between them.

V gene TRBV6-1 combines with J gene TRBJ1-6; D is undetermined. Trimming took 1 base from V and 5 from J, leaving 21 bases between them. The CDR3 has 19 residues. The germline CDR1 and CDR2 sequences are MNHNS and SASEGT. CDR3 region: CASSEGWFFFQEDNSPLHF. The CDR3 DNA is TGTGCCAGCAGTGAAGGGTGGTTCTTTTTCCAGGAAGATAATTCACCCCTCCACTTT.

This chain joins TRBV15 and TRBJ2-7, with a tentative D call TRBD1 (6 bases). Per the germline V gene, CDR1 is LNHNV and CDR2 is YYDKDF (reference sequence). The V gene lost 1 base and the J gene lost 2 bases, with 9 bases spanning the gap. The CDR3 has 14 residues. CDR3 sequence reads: CATSRVGQTYEQYF. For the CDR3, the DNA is TGTGCCACCAGCAGAGTTGGACAGACCTACGAGCAGTACTTC. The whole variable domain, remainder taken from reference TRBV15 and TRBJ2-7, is DAMVIQNPRYQVTQFGKPVTLSCSQTLNHNVMYWYQQKSSQAPKLLFHYYDKDFNNEADTPDNFQSRRPNTSFCFLDIRSPGLGDTAMYLCATSRVGQTYEQYFGPGTRLTVT.

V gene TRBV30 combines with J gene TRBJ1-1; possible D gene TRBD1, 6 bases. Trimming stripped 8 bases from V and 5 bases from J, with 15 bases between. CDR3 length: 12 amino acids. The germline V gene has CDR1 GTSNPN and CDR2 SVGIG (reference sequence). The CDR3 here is CAGNRVGTEAFF. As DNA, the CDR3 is TGTGCCGGAAACAGGGTAGGGACTGAAGCTTTCTTT.

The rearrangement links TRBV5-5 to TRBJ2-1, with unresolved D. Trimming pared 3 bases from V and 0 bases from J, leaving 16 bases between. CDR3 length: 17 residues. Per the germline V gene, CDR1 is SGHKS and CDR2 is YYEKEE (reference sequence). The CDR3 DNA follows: TGTGCCAGCAGCTCAGGCGCCTTCATAGGCTCCTACAATGAGCAGTTCTTC. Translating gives CASSSGAFIGSYNEQFF.

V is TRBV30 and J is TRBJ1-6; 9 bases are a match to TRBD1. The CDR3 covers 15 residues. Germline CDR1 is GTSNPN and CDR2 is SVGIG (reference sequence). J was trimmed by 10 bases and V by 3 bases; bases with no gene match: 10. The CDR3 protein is CAWRPGDREGSPLHF. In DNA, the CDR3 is TGTGCCTGGAGACCCGGGGACAGGGAGGGCTCACCCCTCCACTTT.

CDR3 DNA: TGTGCCAGCAGCGTAACAGGGGGCGCGGGAAACATTCAGTACTTC. Translating gives CASSVTGGAGNIQYF. The rearrangement uses TRBV9 and TRBJ2-4; 9 bases match TRBD1. CDR1 is SGDLS, CDR2 YYNGEE, per germline. The CDR3 covers 15 residues. V gave up 1 base and J gave up 6 bases; unmatched junction bases: 5.

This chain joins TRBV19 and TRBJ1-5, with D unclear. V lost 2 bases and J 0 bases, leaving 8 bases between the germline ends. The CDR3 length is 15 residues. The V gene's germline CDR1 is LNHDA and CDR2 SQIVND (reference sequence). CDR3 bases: TGTGCCAGTAGTATACAGGTTAATAGCAATCAGCCCCAGCATTTT. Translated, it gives CASSIQVNSNQPQHF.

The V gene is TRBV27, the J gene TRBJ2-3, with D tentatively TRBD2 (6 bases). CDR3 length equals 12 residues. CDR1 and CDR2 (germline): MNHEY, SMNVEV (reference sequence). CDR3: CGVGGAPDTQYF. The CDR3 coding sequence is TGTGGAGTGGGGGGAGCCCCGGATACGCAGTATTTT.

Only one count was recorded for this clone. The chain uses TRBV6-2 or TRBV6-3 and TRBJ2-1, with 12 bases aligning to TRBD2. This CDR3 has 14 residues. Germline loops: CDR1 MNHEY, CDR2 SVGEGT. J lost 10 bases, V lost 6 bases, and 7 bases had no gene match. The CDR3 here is CASSLAGGPREQFF. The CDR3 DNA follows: TGTGCCAGCAGCCTAGCGGGGGGGCCACGCGAGCAGTTCTTC.

The CDR3 protein is CATSERDRGLGGELFF. The CDR3 DNA follows: TGTGCCACCAGTGAGAGGGACAGGGGGCTTGGCGGGGAGCTGTTTTTT. This chain joins TRBV24-1 and TRBJ2-2, with 12 bases matching TRBD1. Per germline, CDR1 KGHDR and CDR2 SFDVKD. The CDR3 sequence is 16 residues long. V lost 4 bases and J lost 7; bases outside the gene matches: 6.

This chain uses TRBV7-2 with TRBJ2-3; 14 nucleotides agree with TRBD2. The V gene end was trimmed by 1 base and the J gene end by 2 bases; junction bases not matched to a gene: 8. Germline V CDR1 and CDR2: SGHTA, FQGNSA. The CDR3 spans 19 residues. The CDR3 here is CASSLGTSGGTYLTDTQYF. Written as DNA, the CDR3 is TGTGCCAGCAGCTTAGGGACTAGCGGGGGGACTTATCTCACAGATACGCAGTATTTT.

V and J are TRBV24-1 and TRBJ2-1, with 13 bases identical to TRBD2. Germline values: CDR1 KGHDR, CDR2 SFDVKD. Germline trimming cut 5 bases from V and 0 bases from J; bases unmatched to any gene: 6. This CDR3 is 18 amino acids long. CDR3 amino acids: CATSGVGLAGNSYNEQFF. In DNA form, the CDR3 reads TGTGCCACCAGTGGGGTGGGACTAGCGGGAAACTCCTACAATGAGCAGTTCTTC.